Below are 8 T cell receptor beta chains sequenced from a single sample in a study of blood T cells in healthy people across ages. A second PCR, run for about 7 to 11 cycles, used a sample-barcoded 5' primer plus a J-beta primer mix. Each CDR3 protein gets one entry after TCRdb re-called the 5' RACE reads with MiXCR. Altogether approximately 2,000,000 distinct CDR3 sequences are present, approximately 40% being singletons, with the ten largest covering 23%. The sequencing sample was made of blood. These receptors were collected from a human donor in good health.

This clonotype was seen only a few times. CDR3 DNA: TGTGCCAGCAGCGGGGTCCACGAAGATACGCAGTATTTT. Its translation is CASSGVHEDTQYF. The genes are TRBV9 and TRBJ2-3; D uncertain. V shed 3 bases and J shed 5 bases, with 10 bases lying between them. Germline assignment: CDR1 SGDLS and CDR2 YYNGEE. The CDR3 is 13 residues long.

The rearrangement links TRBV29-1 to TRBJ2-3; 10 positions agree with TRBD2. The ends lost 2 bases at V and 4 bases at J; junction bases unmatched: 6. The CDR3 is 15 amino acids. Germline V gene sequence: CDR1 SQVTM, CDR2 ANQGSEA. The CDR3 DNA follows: TGCAGCGTTGAATTGGCTAGCGGGGGTCCAGATACGCAGTATTTT. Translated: CSVELASGGPDTQYF.

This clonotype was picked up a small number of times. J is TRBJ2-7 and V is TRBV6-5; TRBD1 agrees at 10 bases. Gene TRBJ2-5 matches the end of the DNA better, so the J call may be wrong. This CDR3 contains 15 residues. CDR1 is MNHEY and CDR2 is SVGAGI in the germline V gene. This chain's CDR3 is CASSSGTGVGGTQYF. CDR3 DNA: TGTGCCAGCAGTTCCGGGACAGGGGTAGGGGGGACCCAGTACTTC.

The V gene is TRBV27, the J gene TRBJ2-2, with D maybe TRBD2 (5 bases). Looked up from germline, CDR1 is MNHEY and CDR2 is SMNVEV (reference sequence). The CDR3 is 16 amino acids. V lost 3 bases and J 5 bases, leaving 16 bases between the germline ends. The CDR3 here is CASSFGIDPGTGELFF. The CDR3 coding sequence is TGTGCCAGCAGTTTTGGTATAGATCCGGGAACCGGGGAGCTGTTTTTT.

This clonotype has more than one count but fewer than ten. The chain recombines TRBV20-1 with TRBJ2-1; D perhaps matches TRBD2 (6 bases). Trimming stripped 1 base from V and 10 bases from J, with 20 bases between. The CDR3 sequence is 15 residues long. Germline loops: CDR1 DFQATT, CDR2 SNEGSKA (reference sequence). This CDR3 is CSARGVSGLNGEQFF. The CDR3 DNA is TGCAGTGCTAGAGGGGTTAGCGGCCTAAATGGGGAGCAGTTCTTC.

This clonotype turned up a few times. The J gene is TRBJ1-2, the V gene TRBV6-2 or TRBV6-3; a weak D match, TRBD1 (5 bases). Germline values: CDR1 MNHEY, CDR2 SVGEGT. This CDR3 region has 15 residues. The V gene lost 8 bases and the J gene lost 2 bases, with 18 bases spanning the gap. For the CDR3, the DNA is TGTGCCAGCCTCATCTTCAGTGGGGGAAACTATGGCTACACCTTC. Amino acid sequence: CASLIFSGGNYGYTF.

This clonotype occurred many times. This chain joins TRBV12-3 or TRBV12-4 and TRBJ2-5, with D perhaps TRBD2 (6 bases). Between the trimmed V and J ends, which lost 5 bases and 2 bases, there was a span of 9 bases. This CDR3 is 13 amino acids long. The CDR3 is CASSGGLQETQYF. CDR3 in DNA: TGTGCCAGCAGTGGGGGACTTCAAGAGACCCAGTACTTC.

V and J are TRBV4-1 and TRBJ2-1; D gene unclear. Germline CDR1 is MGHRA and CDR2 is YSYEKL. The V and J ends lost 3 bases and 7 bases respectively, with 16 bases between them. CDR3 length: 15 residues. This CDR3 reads CASSQVGPLGNEQFF. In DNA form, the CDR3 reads TGCGCCAGCAGCCAGGTAGGCCCCCTTGGAAATGAGCAGTTCTTC.